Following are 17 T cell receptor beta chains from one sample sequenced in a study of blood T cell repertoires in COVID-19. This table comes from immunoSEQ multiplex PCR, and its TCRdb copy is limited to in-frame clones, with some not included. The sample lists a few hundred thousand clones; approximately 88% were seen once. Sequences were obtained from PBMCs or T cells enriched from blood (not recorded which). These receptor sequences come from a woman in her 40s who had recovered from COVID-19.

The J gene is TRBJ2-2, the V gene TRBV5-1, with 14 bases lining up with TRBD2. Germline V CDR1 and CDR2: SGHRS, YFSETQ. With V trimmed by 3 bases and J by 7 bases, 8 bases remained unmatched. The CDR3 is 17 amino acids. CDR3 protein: CASSSGTSGSYVGELFF. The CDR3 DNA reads TGCGCCAGCAGCTCGGGGACTAGCGGGAGCTATGTCGGGGAGCTGTTTTTT.

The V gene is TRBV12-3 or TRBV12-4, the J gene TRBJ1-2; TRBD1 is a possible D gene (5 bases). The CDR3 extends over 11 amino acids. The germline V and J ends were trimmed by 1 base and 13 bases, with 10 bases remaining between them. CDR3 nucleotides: TGTGCCAGCAGTTTAGGCAGGGCTAGCACCTTC. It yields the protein CASSLGRASTF.

Here the CDR3 DNA reads TGTGCCAGCAGCTTAGTCGGAGCGGGATTAGGTGAGCAGTTCTTC. Translation gives CASSLVGAGLGEQFF. The chain joins TRBV11-3 to TRBJ2-1, with TRBD2 matching over 7 bases. CDR3 size: 15 residues. Per the germline V gene, CDR1 is SGHNT and CDR2 is YENEEA. Trimming cost V 1 base and J 9 bases; bases outside gene matches: 9.

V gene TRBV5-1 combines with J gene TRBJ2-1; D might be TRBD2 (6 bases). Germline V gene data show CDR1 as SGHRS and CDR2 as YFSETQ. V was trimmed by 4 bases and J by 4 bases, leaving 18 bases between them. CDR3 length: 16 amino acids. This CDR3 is CASSPGVPPLYNEQFF. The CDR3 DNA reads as TGCGCCAGCAGCCCGGGGGTACCTCCATTATACAATGAGCAGTTCTTC. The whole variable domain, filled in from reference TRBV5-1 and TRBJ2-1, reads KAGVTQTPRYLIKTRGQQVTLSCSPISGHRSVSWYQQTPGQGLQFLFEYFSETQRNKGNFPGRFSGRQFSNSRSEMNVSTLELGDSALYLCASSPGVPPLYNEQFFGPGTRLTVL.

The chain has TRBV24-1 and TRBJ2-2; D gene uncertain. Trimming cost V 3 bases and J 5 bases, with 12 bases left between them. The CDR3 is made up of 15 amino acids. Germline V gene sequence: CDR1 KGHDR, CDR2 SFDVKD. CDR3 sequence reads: CATSDPARGTGELFF. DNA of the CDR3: TGTGCCACCAGTGATCCCGCCAGAGGAACCGGGGAGCTGTTTTTT.

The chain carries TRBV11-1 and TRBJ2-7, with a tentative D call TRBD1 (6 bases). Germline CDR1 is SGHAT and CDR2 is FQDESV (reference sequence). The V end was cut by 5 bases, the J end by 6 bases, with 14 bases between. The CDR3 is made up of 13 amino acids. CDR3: CASSNRDIGEQYF. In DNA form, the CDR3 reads TGTGCCAGCAGCAACCGGGACATAGGCGAGCAGTACTTC. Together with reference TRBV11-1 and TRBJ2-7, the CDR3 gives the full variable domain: EAEVAQSPRYKITEKSQAVAFWCDPISGHATLYWYRQILGQGPELLVQFQDESVVDDSQLPKDRFSAERLKGVDSTLKIQPAELGDSAMYLCASSNRDIGEQYFGPGTRLTVT.

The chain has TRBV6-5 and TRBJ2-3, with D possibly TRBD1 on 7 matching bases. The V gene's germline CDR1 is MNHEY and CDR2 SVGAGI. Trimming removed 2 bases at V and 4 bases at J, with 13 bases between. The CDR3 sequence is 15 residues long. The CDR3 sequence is CASSYRAGGPDTQYF. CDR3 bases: TGTGCCAGCAGTTACCGGGCAGGGGGGCCAGATACGCAGTATTTT.

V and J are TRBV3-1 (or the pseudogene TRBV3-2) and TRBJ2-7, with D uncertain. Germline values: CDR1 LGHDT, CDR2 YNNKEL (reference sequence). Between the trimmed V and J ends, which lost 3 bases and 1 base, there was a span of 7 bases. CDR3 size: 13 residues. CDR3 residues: CASSQRESYEQYF. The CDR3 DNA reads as TGTGCCAGCAGCCAGAGAGAATCCTACGAGCAGTACTTC.

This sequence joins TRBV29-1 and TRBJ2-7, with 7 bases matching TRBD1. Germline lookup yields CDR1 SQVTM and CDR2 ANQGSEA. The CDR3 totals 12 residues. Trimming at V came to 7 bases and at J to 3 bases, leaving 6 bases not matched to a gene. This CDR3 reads CSAWDSNYEQYF. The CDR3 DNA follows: TGCAGCGCATGGGACAGTAACTACGAGCAGTACTTC.

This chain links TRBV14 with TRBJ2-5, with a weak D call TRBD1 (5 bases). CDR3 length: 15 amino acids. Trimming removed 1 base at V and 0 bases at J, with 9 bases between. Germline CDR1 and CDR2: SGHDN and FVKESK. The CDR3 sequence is CASSQAGWYQETQYF. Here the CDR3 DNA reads TGTGCCAGCAGCCAAGCAGGGTGGTACCAAGAGACCCAGTACTTC.

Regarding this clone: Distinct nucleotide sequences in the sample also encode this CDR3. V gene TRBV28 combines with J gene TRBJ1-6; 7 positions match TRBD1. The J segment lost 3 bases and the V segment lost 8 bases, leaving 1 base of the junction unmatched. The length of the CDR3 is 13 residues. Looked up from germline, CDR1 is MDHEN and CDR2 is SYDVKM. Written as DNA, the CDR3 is TGTGCCAGCCGACAGGGCTATAATTCACCCCTCCACTTT. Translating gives CASRQGYNSPLHF.

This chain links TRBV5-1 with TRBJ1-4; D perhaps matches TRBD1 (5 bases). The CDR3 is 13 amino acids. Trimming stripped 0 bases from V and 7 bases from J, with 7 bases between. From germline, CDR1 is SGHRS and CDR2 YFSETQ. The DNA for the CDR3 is TGCGCCAGCAGCTTGGGGGGCCGTGAAAAACTGTTTTTT. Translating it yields CASSLGGREKLFF.

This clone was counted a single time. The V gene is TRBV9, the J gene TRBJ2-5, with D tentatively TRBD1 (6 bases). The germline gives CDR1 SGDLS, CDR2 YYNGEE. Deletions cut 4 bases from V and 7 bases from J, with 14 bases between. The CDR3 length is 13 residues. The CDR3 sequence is CASSSEGVSTQYF. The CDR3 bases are TGTGCCAGCAGCTCAGAGGGGGTATCGACCCAGTACTTC.

The CDR3 DNA is TGTGCCTGGAGTCGACAGGGCTACTATGGCTACACCTTC. It is translated as CAWSRQGYYGYTF. This chain uses TRBV30 with TRBJ1-2, with 7 bases matching TRBD1. Trimming at V came to 2 bases and at J to 3 bases, leaving 3 bases not matched to a gene. This CDR3 region has 13 residues. CDR1 is GTSNPN, CDR2 SVGIG, per germline (reference sequence).

The CDR3: CASRKGLNQPFTRNEQFF. Here the CDR3 DNA reads TGTGCCAGCCGGAAGGGACTAAATCAACCTTTTACACGCAATGAGCAGTTCTTC. J is TRBJ2-1 and V is TRBV11-2, with 7 positions matching TRBD2. Germline values: CDR1 SGHAT, CDR2 FQNNGV. This CDR3 comprises 18 residues. V gave up 8 bases and J gave up 6 bases; unmatched junction bases: 22.

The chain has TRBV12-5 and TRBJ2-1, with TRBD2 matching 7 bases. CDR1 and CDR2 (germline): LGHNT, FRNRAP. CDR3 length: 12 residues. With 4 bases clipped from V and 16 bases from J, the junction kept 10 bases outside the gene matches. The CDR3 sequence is CASGSRLAGYFF. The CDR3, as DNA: TGTGCTAGTGGTTCTAGACTAGCCGGCTACTTCTTC. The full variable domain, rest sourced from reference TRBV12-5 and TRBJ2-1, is DARVTQTPRHKVTEMGQEVTMRCQPILGHNTVFWYRQTMMQGLELLAYFRNRAPLDDSGMPKDRFSAEMPDATLATLKIQPSEPRDSAVYFCASGSRLAGYFFGPGTRLTVL.

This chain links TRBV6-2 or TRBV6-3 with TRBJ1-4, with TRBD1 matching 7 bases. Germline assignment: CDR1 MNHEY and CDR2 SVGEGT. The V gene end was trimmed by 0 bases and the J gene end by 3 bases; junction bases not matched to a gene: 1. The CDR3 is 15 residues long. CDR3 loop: CASSYSGTANEKLFF. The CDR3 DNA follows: TGTGCCAGCAGTTACTCCGGGACAGCTAATGAAAAACTGTTTTTT.